This T cell receptor (beta chain) originates from a study of cytomegalovirus exposure and HLA in healthy donors. Overall study results and limits: According to the study, 150 to 200 TCR beta chains were cytomegalovirus-associated. Reportedly, fewer N-insertions than the approximately 700-donor mean appeared in an Asian-associated ancestry cluster in a later analysis.

About this clone: Its target is not known.

With 60 Vbeta and 13 Jbeta primers, the PCR was carried out. Profiling relied on immunoSEQ multiplex PCR, and the TCRdb table lists in-frame clones only, not all of them. The top ten hold approximately 3% of the sample, which has some 90,000 clones, about 81% seen once. The TCR sequence derives from a woman aged 40 to 55 in good health and CMV-seronegative. The sample taken for sequencing was PBMCs.

The CDR3 is CASSEIQSAEAFF. The CDR3 DNA is TGTGCCAGCAGTGAAATACAGTCTGCTGAAGCTTTCTTT. V gene TRBV6-1 combines with J gene TRBJ1-1; D gene unclear. This CDR3 comprises 13 residues. CDR1 is MNHNS and CDR2 is SASEGT in the germline V gene. V gave up 2 bases and J gave up 6 bases, with 10 bases separating them.